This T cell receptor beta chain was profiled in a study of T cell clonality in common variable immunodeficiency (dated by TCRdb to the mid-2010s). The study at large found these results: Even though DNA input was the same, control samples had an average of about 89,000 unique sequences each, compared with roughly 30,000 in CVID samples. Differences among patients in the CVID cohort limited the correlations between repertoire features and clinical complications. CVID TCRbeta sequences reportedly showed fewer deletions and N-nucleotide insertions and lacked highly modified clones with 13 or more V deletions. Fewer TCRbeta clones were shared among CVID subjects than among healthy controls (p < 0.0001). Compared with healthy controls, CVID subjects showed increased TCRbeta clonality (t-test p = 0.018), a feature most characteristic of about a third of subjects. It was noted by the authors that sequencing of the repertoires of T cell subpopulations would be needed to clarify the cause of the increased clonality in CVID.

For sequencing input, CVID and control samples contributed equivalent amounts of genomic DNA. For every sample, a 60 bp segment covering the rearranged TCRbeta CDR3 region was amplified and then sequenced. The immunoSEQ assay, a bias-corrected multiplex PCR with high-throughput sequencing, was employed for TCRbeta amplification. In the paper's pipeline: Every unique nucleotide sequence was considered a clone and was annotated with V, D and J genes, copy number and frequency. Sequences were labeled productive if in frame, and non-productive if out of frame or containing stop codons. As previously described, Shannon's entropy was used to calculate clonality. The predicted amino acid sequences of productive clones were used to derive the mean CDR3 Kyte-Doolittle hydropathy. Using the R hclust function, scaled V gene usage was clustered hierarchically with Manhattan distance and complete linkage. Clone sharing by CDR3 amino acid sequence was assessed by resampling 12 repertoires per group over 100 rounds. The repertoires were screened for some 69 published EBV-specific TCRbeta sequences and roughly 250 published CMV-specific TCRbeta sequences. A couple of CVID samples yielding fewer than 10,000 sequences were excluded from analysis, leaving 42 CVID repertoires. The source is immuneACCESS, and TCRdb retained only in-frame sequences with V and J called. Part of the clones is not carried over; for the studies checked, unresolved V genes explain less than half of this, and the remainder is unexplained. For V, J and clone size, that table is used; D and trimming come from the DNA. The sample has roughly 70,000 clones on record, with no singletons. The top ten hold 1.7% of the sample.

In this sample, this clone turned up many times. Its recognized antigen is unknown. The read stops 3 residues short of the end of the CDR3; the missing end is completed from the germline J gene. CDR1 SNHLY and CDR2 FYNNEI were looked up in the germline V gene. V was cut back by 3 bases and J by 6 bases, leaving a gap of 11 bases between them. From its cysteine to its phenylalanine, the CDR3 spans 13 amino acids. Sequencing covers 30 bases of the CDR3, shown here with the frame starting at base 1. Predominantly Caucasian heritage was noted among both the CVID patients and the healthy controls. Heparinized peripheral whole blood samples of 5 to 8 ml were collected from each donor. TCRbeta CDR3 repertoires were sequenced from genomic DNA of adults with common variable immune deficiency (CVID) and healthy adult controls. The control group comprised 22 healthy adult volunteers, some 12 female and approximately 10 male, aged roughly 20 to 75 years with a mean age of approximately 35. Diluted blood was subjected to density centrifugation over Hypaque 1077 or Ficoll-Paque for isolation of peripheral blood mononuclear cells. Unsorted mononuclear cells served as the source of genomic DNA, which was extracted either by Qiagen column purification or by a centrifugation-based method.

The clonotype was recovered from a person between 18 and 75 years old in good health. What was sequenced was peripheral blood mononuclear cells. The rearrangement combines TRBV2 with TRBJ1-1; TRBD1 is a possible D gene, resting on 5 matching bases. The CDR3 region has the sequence CASSDLTRAEAFF. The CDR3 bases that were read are TGTGCCAGCAGTGACCTGACCAGGGCTGAA.